Shown below are 29 T cell receptor beta chains from a single sample sequenced in a study of cytomegalovirus exposure and HLA in healthy donors. Primers: 60 Vbeta forward and 13 Jbeta reverse. Assay used: immunoSEQ multiplex PCR; TCRdb lists only in-frame clones, some missing. Here the sample table reports 150,000 to 200,000 clones. The sample consisted of PBMCs. All receptors come from a man aged 25-45 years in good health and CMV-seronegative.

The rearrangement links TRBV11-2 to TRBJ2-1; TRBD2 aligns across 7 bases. CDR3 length: 16 residues. V was clipped by 4 bases and J by 0 bases; unmatched bases: 6. Germline V gene sequence: CDR1 SGHAT, CDR2 FQNNGV. The CDR3 DNA reads TGTGCCAGCAGCTCCCCAGCGGGAAGCTCCTACAATGAGCAGTTCTTC. This gives the protein CASSSPAGSSYNEQFF.

The V gene is TRBV7-3, the J gene TRBJ2-3; D possibly corresponds to TRBD2 (5 bases). V was pared by 5 bases and J by 0 bases, with 9 bases between. CDR1 SGHTA and CDR2 FQGTGA come from the germline V gene. The CDR3 runs 14 residues. CDR3 region: CASSPRGSTDTQYF. The CDR3 coding sequence is TGTGCCAGCAGCCCCCGGGGTAGCACAGATACGCAGTATTTT.

The rearrangement links TRBV19 to TRBJ1-5; TRBD1 agrees at 12 bases. V lost 10 bases to trimming and J lost 5 bases; unmatched junction nucleotides: 9. The CDR3 consists of 15 residues. Germline V gene sequence: CDR1 LNHDA, CDR2 SQIVND (reference sequence). Here the CDR3 DNA reads TGTGCCACTACAACCGGGACAGGGGGCTATCAGCCCCAGCATTTT. Translation gives CATTTGTGGYQPQHF.

V and J are TRBV9 and TRBJ2-5, with D perhaps matching TRBD2 (6 bases). V was shortened by 3 bases and J by 7 bases, with 22 bases between the two germline ends. The length of the CDR3 is 16 residues. Germline V lookup: CDR1 SGDLS, CDR2 YYNGEE. CDR3: CASSGGGNSRGGTQYF. Here the CDR3 DNA reads TGTGCCAGCAGCGGTGGGGGGAACAGCCGTGGGGGGACCCAGTACTTC. The complete variable domain, with remaining parts taken from reference TRBV9 and TRBJ2-5, reads DSGVTQTPKHLITATGQRVTLRCSPRSGDLSVYWYQQSLDQGLQFLIQYYNGEERAKGNILERFSAQQFPDLHSELNLSSLELGDSALYFCASSGGGNSRGGTQYFGPGTRLLVL.

The CDR3: CASSLVSGRSSYEQYF. In DNA, the CDR3 is TGTGCCAGCAGCTTAGTTTCCGGGAGGAGCTCCTACGAGCAGTACTTC. This chain joins TRBV11-2 and TRBJ2-7; 7 bases match TRBD2. V shed 1 base and J 0 bases; nucleotides not matched to a gene: 6. The CDR3 has 16 residues. Germline lookup yields CDR1 SGHAT and CDR2 FQNNGV.

The V and J genes are TRBV10-1 and TRBJ1-5, with 8 nucleotides matching TRBD1. CDR3 size: 14 residues. The germline CDR1 and CDR2 sequences are WNHNN and SYGVQD (reference sequence). The junction had 4 bases not matched to a gene; V was cut back by 5 bases and J by 4 bases. The CDR3 DNA is TGCGCCAGCAGTCAGGGGGCACGGAATCAGCCCCAGCATTTT. Translated, it gives CASSQGARNQPQHF.

The genes are TRBV15 and TRBJ2-3; 10 bases are shared with TRBD1. The CDR3 runs 17 residues. J was trimmed by 4 bases and V by 6 bases; bases with no gene match: 13. The V gene's germline CDR1 is LNHNV and CDR2 YYDKDF (reference sequence). Here the CDR3 DNA reads TGTGCCACCAGGCCTGACGTTCGACAGGGGGCGTCAGATACGCAGTATTTT. This sequence encodes CATRPDVRQGASDTQYF.

This chain joins TRBV6-1 and TRBJ1-5; no definite D call. CDR3 length: 14 amino acids. The germline V and J ends were trimmed by 2 bases and 6 bases, with 11 bases remaining between them. The germline gives CDR1 MNHNS, CDR2 SASEGT. The CDR3 spells CASSENWEGQPQHF. The CDR3 coding sequence is TGTGCCAGCAGTGAAAATTGGGAGGGTCAGCCCCAGCATTTT.

The gene calls are TRBV9 and TRBJ2-3; D perhaps matches TRBD2 (5 bases). The CDR3 loop spans 16 amino acids. Germline-derived CDR1 and CDR2 are SGDLS and YYNGEE. The V end lost 3 bases, the J end lost 1 base, and 15 bases lay between the germline ends. The CDR3 DNA is TGTGCCAGCAGCGGTTTAACTAGAACCGGCACAGATACGCAGTATTTT. Its protein is CASSGLTRTGTDTQYF.

The rearrangement links TRBV13 to TRBJ2-1, with D perhaps matching TRBD2 (6 bases). From germline, CDR1 is PRHDT and CDR2 FYEKMQ (reference sequence). With 1 base removed from V and 0 bases from J, the gap between germline ends came to 10 bases. This CDR3 is built from 16 residues. For the CDR3, the DNA is TGTGCCAGCAGCTTAGTTAGCGGAGGCTCCTACAATGAGCAGTTCTTC. Translated, it gives CASSLVSGGSYNEQFF.

The V and J genes are TRBV10-3 and TRBJ2-2, with a tentative D call TRBD2 (6 bases). The CDR3 contains 19 residues. V lost 2 bases and J 3 bases, leaving 22 bases between the germline ends. The germline gives CDR1 ENHRY, CDR2 SYGVKD. The CDR3 region is CAISEDLKRRGAYTGELFF. CDR3 nucleotide sequence: TGTGCCATCAGTGAGGACCTCAAGCGGCGCGGGGCCTACACCGGGGAGCTGTTTTTT.

V gene TRBV27 combines with J gene TRBJ2-7; no firm D call. The germline V gene has CDR1 MNHEY and CDR2 SMNVEV (reference sequence). V lost 5 bases to trimming and J lost 3 bases, with 11 bases between them. The CDR3 has 13 residues. The DNA for the CDR3 is TGTGCCAGCAGTCCCATGACGGGCTACGAGCAGTACTTC. Its protein product is CASSPMTGYEQYF.

With regard to this clone: Other DNA sequences in this specimen translate into the identical CDR3. This chain uses TRBV6-5 with TRBJ2-7, with 10 bases fitting TRBD2. With 6 bases clipped from V and 0 bases from J, the junction kept 5 bases outside the gene matches. The CDR3 has 15 amino acids. Germline V lookup: CDR1 MNHEY, CDR2 SVGAGI. The CDR3 bases are TGTGCCAGCAGCTATAGCGGGAGGAGCTCCTACGAGCAGTACTTC. Its translation: CASSYSGRSSYEQYF.

This chain connects TRBV7-9 to TRBJ1-1; D is undetermined. Per germline, CDR1 SEHNR and CDR2 FQNEAQ (reference sequence). CDR3 size: 14 residues. Trimming removed 2 bases from V and 1 base from J, with 8 bases in between. In nucleotides, the CDR3 is TGTGCCAGCAGCTTATTAGTCCAGAACACTGAAGCTTTCTTT. Translation gives CASSLLVQNTEAFF.

This chain links TRBV19 with TRBJ2-4; D is possibly TRBD2 (5 bases). Germline loops: CDR1 LNHDA, CDR2 SQIVND (reference sequence). There are 13 residues in the CDR3. V dropped 6 bases and J dropped 7 bases, with 13 bases sitting between them. In DNA form, the CDR3 reads TGTGCCAGTAGCCTGGGCCCGGGGAACATTCAGTACTTC. Translating it yields CASSLGPGNIQYF.

The rearrangement joins TRBV9 to TRBJ2-2; 8 bases are a match to TRBD2. The CDR3 has 16 residues. The germline gives CDR1 SGDLS, CDR2 YYNGEE. The V gene end was trimmed by 0 bases and the J gene end by 7 bases; junction bases not matched to a gene: 8. CDR3 nucleotide sequence: TGTGCCAGCAGCGTAGGGGAGCGGGAGTTTGTCGGGGAGCTGTTTTTT. Its protein is CASSVGEREFVGELFF. Full variable domain (rest looked up from reference TRBV9 and TRBJ2-2): DSGVTQTPKHLITATGQRVTLRCSPRSGDLSVYWYQQSLDQGLQFLIQYYNGEERAKGNILERFSAQQFPDLHSELNLSSLELGDSALYFCASSVGEREFVGELFFGEGSRLTVL.

Notes on this clone: This sample includes further DNA sequences coding for the same CDR3. V gene TRBV19 combines with J gene TRBJ2-2; D not certain. Germline assignment: CDR1 LNHDA and CDR2 SQIVND (reference sequence). There are 13 residues in the CDR3. Between the trimmed V and J ends, which lost 7 bases and 1 base, there was a span of 7 bases. CDR3 nucleotide sequence: TGTGCCAGTACCTCGTGGAACACCGGGGAGCTGTTTTTT. Its protein product is CASTSWNTGELFF.

This chain links TRBV28 with TRBJ2-5; 7 nucleotides match TRBD1. CDR1 and CDR2 from the germline V gene are MDHEN and SYDVKM. The ends lost 5 bases at V and 2 bases at J; junction bases unmatched: 5. The CDR3 spans 14 residues. The CDR3 region has the DNA TGTGCCAGCAGTGAAAACAGGGGACAAGAGACCCAGTACTTC. Residues: CASSENRGQETQYF.

This chain joins TRBV6-5 and TRBJ2-1; TRBD2 matches 11 bases. CDR1 and CDR2 (germline): MNHEY, SVGAGI. There are 15 residues in the CDR3. The V gene end was trimmed by 6 bases and the J gene end by 2 bases; junction bases not matched to a gene: 3. Written as DNA, the CDR3 is TGTGCCAGCAGAGTAGCGGGAGGGACCTACAATGAGCAGTTCTTC. It encodes CASRVAGGTYNEQFF.

The chain is built from TRBV6-4 and TRBJ2-1; 8 bases map to TRBD2. CDR3 size: 14 residues. V trimming: 4 bases; J trimming: 6 bases; junction bases outside the gene matches: 5. Per the germline V gene, CDR1 is MRHNA and CDR2 is SNTAGT. The CDR3 bases are TGTGCCAGCAGTGTTAGCGGGATAGCCAATGAGCAGTTCTTC. It yields the protein CASSVSGIANEQFF.

This chain connects TRBV10-2 to TRBJ1-4, with D unclear. V was cut by 6 bases and J by 7 bases, with 15 bases left in between. The CDR3 totals 14 residues. Germline V lookup: CDR1 WSHSY, CDR2 SAAADI. CDR3 sequence (DNA): TGCGCCAGCAGCACCGTGGGGAGAGGTGAAAAACTGTTTTTT. Its translation is CASSTVGRGEKLFF.

The rearrangement uses TRBV28 and TRBJ2-3; TRBD2 aligns across 12 bases. Looked up from germline, CDR1 is MDHEN and CDR2 is SYDVKM. The V segment lost 7 bases and the J segment 8 bases; nucleotides outside the gene matches: 10. The CDR3 contains 15 residues. The CDR3 DNA reads TGTGCCAGCACCGGACTAGCGGGAATTGCGAGTACGCAGTATTTT. Translation gives CASTGLAGIASTQYF.

This chain uses TRBV4-1 with TRBJ2-7, with 9 bases that match TRBD1. After removal of 4 bases from V and 0 bases from J, the junction contained 13 bases not matched to a gene. CDR1 MGHRA and CDR2 YSYEKL come from the germline V gene. The CDR3 totals 18 residues. This chain's CDR3 is CASSLNRGPFDSSYEQYF. The CDR3 DNA reads TGCGCCAGCAGCCTCAACAGGGGGCCCTTTGATAGCTCCTACGAGCAGTACTTC.

V is TRBV10-3 and J is TRBJ2-3, with TRBD1 identical over 10 bases. V shed 6 bases and J 2 bases; nucleotides not matched to a gene: 8. In germline, CDR1 is ENHRY, CDR2 SYGVKD. CDR3 length equals 16 residues. The CDR3 spells CAISPGQGPPTDTQYF. The DNA for the CDR3 is TGTGCCATCAGCCCGGGACAGGGGCCCCCCACAGATACGCAGTATTTT.

In the case of this clone: Within the sample, other DNA sequences also encode this same CDR3. The V gene is TRBV14, the J gene TRBJ1-5; TRBD1 matches 7 bases. The CDR3 has 16 amino acids. Trimming cost V 4 bases and J 0 bases; bases outside gene matches: 6. Germline V gene data show CDR1 as SGHDN and CDR2 as FVKESK. CDR3 residues: CASSPGTAYSNQPQHF. The CDR3 nucleotides read TGTGCCAGCAGCCCCGGGACAGCTTATAGCAATCAGCCCCAGCATTTT. The variable domain in full, with the rest retrieved from reference TRBV14 and TRBJ1-5, is EAGVTQFPSHSVIEKGQTVTLRCDPISGHDNLYWYRRVMGKEIKFLLHFVKESKQDESGMPNNRFLAERTGGTYSTLKVQPAELEDSGVYFCASSPGTAYSNQPQHFGDGTRLSIL.

The gene calls are TRBV5-1 and TRBJ2-3, with a weak D call TRBD2 (6 bases). Trimming left V 2 bases short and J 1 base short, with 26 bases between. CDR3 length: 20 residues. CDR1 and CDR2 (germline): SGHRS, YFSETQ. CDR3 residues: CASSLTHFVGDPGGTDTQYF. The CDR3 DNA is TGCGCCAGCAGCTTAACACACTTCGTGGGTGACCCGGGGGGCACAGATACGCAGTATTTT. Supplemented by reference TRBV5-1 and TRBJ2-3, the full variable domain reads KAGVTQTPRYLIKTRGQQVTLSCSPISGHRSVSWYQQTPGQGLQFLFEYFSETQRNKGNFPGRFSGRQFSNSRSEMNVSTLELGDSALYLCASSLTHFVGDPGGTDTQYFGPGTRLTVL.

This rearrangement joins TRBV7-8 to TRBJ1-1; 8 bases match TRBD1. V dropped 1 base and J dropped 1; count of bases not matched to a gene: 5. There are 16 residues in the CDR3. Looked up from germline, CDR1 is SGHVS and CDR2 is FQNEAQ. The chain's CDR3 is CASSLVQGARNTEAFF. As DNA, the CDR3 is TGTGCCAGCAGCTTAGTTCAGGGGGCCAGGAACACTGAAGCTTTCTTT.

Points on this clone: The identical CDR3 is also encoded by other nucleotide sequences in the sample. The chain couples TRBV4-3 to TRBJ1-5, with 10 bases that match TRBD1. Germline CDR1 and CDR2: LGHNA and YSLEER. This CDR3 spans 15 amino acids. V trimming: 1 base; J trimming: 4 bases; junction bases outside the gene matches: 1. CDR3 loop: CASSQGGQGNQPQHF. DNA of the CDR3: TGCGCCAGCAGCCAAGGGGGACAGGGGAATCAGCCCCAGCATTTT.

The V and J genes are TRBV7-2 and TRBJ1-1; the D is unclear. Trimming pared 5 bases from V and 0 bases from J, leaving 13 bases between. Looked up from germline, CDR1 is SGHTA and CDR2 is FQGNSA. The CDR3 is 15 residues long. Here the CDR3 DNA reads TGTGCCAGCAGCCAAGGACTGGGCATGAACACTGAAGCTTTCTTT. This gives the protein CASSQGLGMNTEAFF.